What follows are 11 T cell receptor beta chains derived from one specimen sequenced in a study of beta chain features in type 1 diabetes. Sequenced material consisted of expressed TCRB transcripts (all of the isolated RNA was reverse transcribed). Libraries were prepared by immunoSEQ multiplex PCR; TCRdb keeps only in-frame clonotypes and omits some of them. The repertoire has some 45,000 clones, roughly 56% of them found once; the top ten carry approximately 2%. Material for sequencing was Tregs from blood. These TCRs come from a young woman in good health.

J is TRBJ1-2 and V is TRBV4-3; maybe TRBD1 (6 bases). This CDR3 spans 14 amino acids. Germline-derived CDR1 and CDR2 are LGHNA and YSLEER. Deletions cut 1 base from V and 7 bases from J, with 13 bases between. CDR3 nucleotides: TGCGCCAGCAGCCAAGTTGGGGGCCTCCTTGGCTACACCTTC. Its protein product is CASSQVGGLLGYTF.

The CDR3 DNA sequence: TGTGCCAGCTCACCACTAGCGGGAGAGACCGGGGAGCTGTTTTTT. Its translation: CASSPLAGETGELFF. The V gene is TRBV18, the J gene TRBJ2-2, with 9 bases that match TRBD2. V lost 1 base to trimming and J lost 5 bases; unmatched junction nucleotides: 2. CDR3 length equals 15 residues. Germline CDR1 is KGHSH and CDR2 is LQKENI.

This chain links TRBV11-3 with TRBJ2-3; no clear D. CDR3 size: 13 residues. V was pared by 5 bases and J by 0 bases, with 6 bases between. Germline-derived CDR1 and CDR2 are SGHNT and YENEEA. CDR3 amino acids: CASSPGSTDTQYF. In nucleotides, the CDR3 is TGTGCCAGCAGCCCCGGGAGCACAGATACGCAGTATTTT.

The chain couples TRBV5-1 to TRBJ2-7; D not certain. Trimming removed 0 bases at V and 3 bases at J, with 4 bases between. CDR1 is SGHRS, CDR2 YFSETQ, per germline. The CDR3 is made up of 12 amino acids. The CDR3 loop is CASSLGLYEQYF. The CDR3 coding sequence is TGCGCCAGCAGCTTGGGTCTCTACGAGCAGTACTTC.

Here the CDR3 DNA reads TGTGCCAGCTCAAAAGGGGCTAACTCTGGAAACACCATATATTTT. This translates into CASSKGANSGNTIYF. The chain links TRBV7-3 to TRBJ1-3, with a possible D match to TRBD1 (5 bases). CDR1 is SGHTA and CDR2 is FQGTGA in the germline V gene. The V and J ends lost 8 bases and 0 bases respectively, with 14 bases between them. CDR3 size: 15 residues.

V usage is TRBV5-1 and J usage is TRBJ2-7, with D perhaps matching TRBD1 (5 bases). Germline V lookup: CDR1 SGHRS, CDR2 YFSETQ. The CDR3 has 12 residues. With 3 bases removed from V and 3 bases from J, the gap between germline ends came to 7 bases. The CDR3, as DNA: TGCGCCAGCAGCTCACAGGACTACGAGCAGTACTTC. Translation gives CASSSQDYEQYF.

This chain connects TRBV6-6 to TRBJ2-7; D is possibly TRBD1 (5 bases). Germline-derived CDR1 and CDR2 are MNHNY and SVGAGI (reference sequence). The CDR3 has 15 amino acids. Trimming stripped 4 bases from V and 2 bases from J, with 15 bases between. The CDR3: CASSSEQVPTYEQYF. As DNA, the CDR3 is TGTGCCAGCAGTTCGGAACAGGTTCCGACCTACGAGCAGTACTTC.

J is TRBJ2-3 and V is TRBV6-6; 9 bases agree with TRBD2. After removal of 2 bases from V and 2 bases from J, the junction contained 5 bases not matched to a gene. CDR3 length equals 16 residues. In germline, CDR1 is MNHNY, CDR2 SVGAGI (reference sequence). The CDR3: CASSYQLAGHTDTQYF. The CDR3 DNA sequence: TGTGCCAGCAGTTACCAACTAGCGGGTCACACAGATACGCAGTATTTT.

V is TRBV6-5 and J is TRBJ2-5; 7 nucleotides align to TRBD1. V was clipped by 4 bases and J by 5 bases; unmatched bases: 13. Germline CDR1 and CDR2: MNHEY and SVGAGI. CDR3 length equals 16 residues. CDR3 residues: CASSSYPTGQVETQYF. The CDR3, as DNA: TGTGCCAGCAGTTCCTACCCAACCGGACAGGTGGAGACCCAGTACTTC.

The table lists this clone with a few counts. The chain combines TRBV27 with TRBJ2-1; 13 positions agree with TRBD2. V gave up 6 bases and J gave up 3 bases; unmatched junction bases: 2. The CDR3 has 15 residues. Germline loops: CDR1 MNHEY, CDR2 SMNVEV (reference sequence). Here the CDR3 reads CASSRTSGSYNEQFF. The CDR3 region has the DNA TGTGCCAGCAGCCGGACTAGCGGGAGCTACAATGAGCAGTTCTTC.

The chain employs TRBV15 and TRBJ1-5, with D tentatively TRBD1 (6 bases). The ends were cut back, 8 bases at V and 6 bases at J, with 17 bases in the middle. The CDR3 runs 14 residues. Germline values: CDR1 LNHNV, CDR2 YYDKDF (reference sequence). CDR3 nucleotides: TGTGCCACCCGAAGACAGGACCCGCGTCAGCCCCAGCATTTT. Protein sequence: CATRRQDPRQPQHF.